The TCR beta chain under discussion was sequenced for a study of cytomegalovirus exposure and HLA in healthy donors. Study results and limitations: Apart from CMV serostatus, no immune exposure information was available. Later analysis associated a missense DCLRE1C variant with TCR beta V- and J-gene trimming.

After removal of 2 bases from V and 5 bases from J, the junction contained 7 bases not matched to a gene. Germline-derived CDR1 and CDR2 are GTSNPN and SVGIG (reference sequence). The CDR3 has 15 residues. Notes on this clone: What it recognizes is unknown.

The PCR used 60 Vbeta and 13 Jbeta primers. Measured with immunoSEQ multiplex PCR; TCRdb has only the in-frame clones, and not every one. The data show about 110,000 clones, roughly 82% seen once. The chain carries TRBV30 and TRBJ2-3, with 10 bases lining up with TRBD2. The sequenced sample consisted of PBMCs. This clonotype originated in a man between 25 and 39 years old in good health and CMV-seropositive. CDR3 DNA sequence: TGTGCCTGGAGTAGGCCTAGCGGGGGTCGAGATACGCAGTATTTT. Translating it yields CAWSRPSGGRDTQYF. Full variable domain (missing parts from reference TRBV30 and TRBJ2-3): SQTIHQWPATLVQPVGSPLSLECTVEGTSNPNLYWYRQAAGRGLQLLFYSVGIGQISSEVPQNLSASRPQDRQFILSSKKLLLSDSGFYLCAWSRPSGGRDTQYFGPGTRLTVL.